This passage covers 7 T cell receptor beta chains from one sample sequenced in a study of blood T cell repertoires in COVID-19 (dated by TCRdb to the early 2020s). Library preparation was by the immunoSEQ multiplex PCR assay. Here the immuneACCESS table is served through TCRdb, limited to in-frame sequences with V and J called. Missing clones are a known gap in these copies; in checked studies unresolved V genes cover under half, and the rest lacks a known reason. For this sample the table gives a few hundred thousand clones, of which approximately 82% were detected only once. The ten largest make up under 1.5% of the sample. Sequencing was done on a sample of peripheral blood. These receptor sequences come from a woman aged 35 to 49 who had recovered from COVID-19.

This chain links TRBV6-6 with TRBJ2-7; TRBD2 aligns across 8 bases. Trimming at V came to 6 bases and at J to 1 base, leaving 8 bases not matched to a gene. Per the germline V gene, CDR1 is MNHNY and CDR2 is SVGAGI (reference sequence). This CDR3 spans 15 amino acids. The CDR3 spells CASSETSGYSYEQYF. CDR3 coding DNA: TGTGCCAGCAGCGAAACTAGCGGCTATTCCTACGAGCAGTACTTC.

The chain employs TRBV6-6 and TRBJ2-7; possibly TRBD1 for D (6 bases). Deletions cut 6 bases from V and 0 bases from J, with 15 bases between. The CDR3 runs to 15 residues. CDR1 is MNHNY and CDR2 is SVGAGI in the germline V gene (reference sequence). CDR3: CASRKQGLSSYEQYF. The DNA of the CDR3 is TGTGCCAGCAGAAAACAGGGTCTGAGCTCCTACGAGCAGTACTTC.

The CDR3 loop reads CASSPRDRVQETQYF. The DNA of the CDR3 is TGTGCCAGCTCACCCCGGGACAGGGTACAAGAGACCCAGTACTTC. The gene calls are TRBV18 and TRBJ2-5; TRBD1 aligns across 9 bases. The J segment lost 2 bases and the V segment lost 3 bases, leaving 4 bases of the junction unmatched. CDR1 and CDR2 (germline): KGHSH, LQKENI. This CDR3 has 15 residues.

The chain has TRBV7-2 and TRBJ2-7; D unresolved. V lost 1 base, J lost 0 bases, and 13 bases lay in between. The CDR3 is 16 amino acids. Germline CDR1 reads SGHTA; CDR2 reads FQGNSA. DNA of the CDR3: TGTGCCAGCAGCTTAGATAGGAGAACCAGCTCCTACGAGCAGTACTTC. It translates to CASSLDRRTSSYEQYF. The whole variable domain, remainder taken from reference TRBV7-2 and TRBJ2-7, is GAGVSQSPSNKVTEKGKDVELRCDPISGHTALYWYRQSLGQGLEFLIYFQGNSAPDKSGLPSDRFSAERTGGSVSTLTIQRTQQEDSAVYLCASSLDRRTSSYEQYFGPGTRLTVT.

The gene calls are TRBV7-2 and TRBJ2-1; 8 bases are shared with TRBD2. The CDR3 length is 16 residues. Germline values: CDR1 SGHTA, CDR2 FQGNSA. Trimming cost V 3 bases and J 7 bases; bases outside gene matches: 11. CDR3 nucleotide sequence: TGTGCCAGCAGCTTTACTAGCGGCTCTACGGATAATGAGCAGTTCTTC. This translates into CASSFTSGSTDNEQFF.

J is TRBJ2-3 and V is TRBV3-1 (or the pseudogene TRBV3-2), with D tentatively TRBD2 (6 bases). Trimming took off 4 bases at V and 4 bases at J, with 6 bases between the two ends. Germline V lookup: CDR1 LGHDT, CDR2 YNNKEL (reference sequence). This CDR3 has 12 residues. The CDR3, as DNA: TGTGCCAGCAGCCGGGGGGCAGATACGCAGTATTTT. Encoded protein: CASSRGADTQYF.

The rearrangement uses TRBV6-2 or TRBV6-3 and TRBJ2-5, with D tentatively TRBD1 (6 bases). Germline lookup yields CDR1 MNHEY and CDR2 SVGEGT. Trimming took 5 bases from V and 8 from J, leaving 9 bases between them. CDR3 length: 11 residues. The CDR3: CASSQQGTQYF. The CDR3 bases are TGTGCCAGCAGTCAACAGGGCACCCAGTACTTC.